This T cell receptor (beta chain) originates from a study of blood T cell repertoires in COVID-19. Study-wide context: COVID-19 samples collected from the United States, Italy and Spain covered acute and convalescent phases.

CDR1 and CDR2 (germline): SGHVS, FNYEAQ. This CDR3 is 19 amino acids long. V lost 5 bases to trimming and J lost 0 bases, with 20 bases between them. Authors' analysis steps: Nucleated cell number was recorded as an estimate derived from reference gene primer amplification. Data came from immunoSEQ multiplex PCR; TCRdb stores just in-frame clones and leaves some out. From that table come the V and J calls and clone size; the DNA was used to work out D and trimming. The table has 170,000 or so clones, roughly nine tenths seen once. Participants were aged roughly 18 to 90 years from roughly 25 US areas. Participant reports of clinical history set cohort assignment.

This chain connects TRBV7-6 to TRBJ2-6; a weak D match, TRBD2 (6 bases). The source is a woman aged 50 to 60 who had recovered from COVID-19. The source material was PBMCs or T cells enriched from blood (not recorded which). CDR3 amino acids: CASSKELGGPGSGANVLTF. The CDR3 DNA sequence: TGTGCCAGCAGCAAGGAACTGGGGGGACCCGGCTCTGGGGCCAACGTCCTGACTTTC.